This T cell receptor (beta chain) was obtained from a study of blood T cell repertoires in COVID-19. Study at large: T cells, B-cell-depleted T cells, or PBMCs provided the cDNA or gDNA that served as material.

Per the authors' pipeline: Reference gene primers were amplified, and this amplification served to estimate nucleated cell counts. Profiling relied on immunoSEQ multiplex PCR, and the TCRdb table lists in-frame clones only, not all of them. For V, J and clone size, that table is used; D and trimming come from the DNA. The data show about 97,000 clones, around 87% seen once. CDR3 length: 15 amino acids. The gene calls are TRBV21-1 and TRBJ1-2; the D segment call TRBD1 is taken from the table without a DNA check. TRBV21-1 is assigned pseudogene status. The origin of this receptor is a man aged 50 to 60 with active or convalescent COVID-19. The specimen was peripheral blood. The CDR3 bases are TGTGCCAGCAGCAAAGATATACGCCAGGGCTATGGCTACACCTTC. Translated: CASSKDIRQGYGYTF.